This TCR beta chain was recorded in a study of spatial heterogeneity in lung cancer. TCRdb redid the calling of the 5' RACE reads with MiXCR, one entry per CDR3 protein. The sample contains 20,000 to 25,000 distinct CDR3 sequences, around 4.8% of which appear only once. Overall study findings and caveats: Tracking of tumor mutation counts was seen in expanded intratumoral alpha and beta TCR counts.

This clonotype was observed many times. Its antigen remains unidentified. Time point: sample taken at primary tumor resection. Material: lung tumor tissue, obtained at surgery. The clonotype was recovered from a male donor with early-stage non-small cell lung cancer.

The DNA of the CDR3 is TGTGCCTGGAGTGTGGGGAGCGGGAGCTACGAGCAGTACTTC. This sequence encodes CAWSVGSGSYEQYF. The V call is TRBV30, the J call TRBJ2-7, with 8 bases identical to TRBD2. The V segment lost 0 bases and the J segment 3 bases; nucleotides outside the gene matches: 4. The CDR3 has 14 amino acids. Germline V gene lookup returns CDR1 GTSNPN and CDR2 SVGIG (reference sequence).